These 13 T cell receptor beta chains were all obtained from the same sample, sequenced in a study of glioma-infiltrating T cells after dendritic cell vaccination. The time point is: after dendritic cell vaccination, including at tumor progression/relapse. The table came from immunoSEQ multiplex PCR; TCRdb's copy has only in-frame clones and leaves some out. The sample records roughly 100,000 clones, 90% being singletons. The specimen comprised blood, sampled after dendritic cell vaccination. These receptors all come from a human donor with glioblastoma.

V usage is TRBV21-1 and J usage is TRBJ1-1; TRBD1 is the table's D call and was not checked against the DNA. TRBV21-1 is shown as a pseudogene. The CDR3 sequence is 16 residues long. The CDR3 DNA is TGTGCCAGCAGCGCGGGTGGAAAGGGGGCGAGCACTGAAGCTTTCTTT. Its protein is CASSAGGKGASTEAFF.

DNA for the CDR3: TGTGCCAGCAGTGTAGCGGGAGTTACAGATACGCAGTATTTT. It specifies CASSVAGVTDTQYF. The chain employs TRBV28 and TRBJ2-3; TRBD2 aligns across 9 bases. Germline V gives CDR1 MDHEN, CDR2 SYDVKM. The CDR3 is 14 amino acids. V lost 5 bases to trimming and J lost 3 bases; unmatched junction nucleotides: 3. Full variable domain (outside the CDR3, taken from reference TRBV28 and TRBJ2-3): DVKVTQSSRYLVKRTGEKVFLECVQDMDHENMFWYRQDPGLGLRLIYFSYDVKMKEKGDIPEGYSVSREKKERFSLILESASTNQTSMYLCASSVAGVTDTQYFGPGTRLTVL.

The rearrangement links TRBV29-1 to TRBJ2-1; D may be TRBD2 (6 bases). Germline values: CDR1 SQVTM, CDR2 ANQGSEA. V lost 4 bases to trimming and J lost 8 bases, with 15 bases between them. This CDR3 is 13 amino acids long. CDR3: CSVGSRASDEQFF. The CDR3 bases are TGCAGCGTTGGTAGCAGGGCTAGCGATGAGCAGTTCTTC.

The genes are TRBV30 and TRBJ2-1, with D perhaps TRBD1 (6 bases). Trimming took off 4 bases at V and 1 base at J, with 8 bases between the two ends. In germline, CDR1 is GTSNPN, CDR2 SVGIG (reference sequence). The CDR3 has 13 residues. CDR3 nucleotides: TGTGCCTGGAATACAGGGTCCTACAATGAGCAGTTCTTC. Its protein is CAWNTGSYNEQFF.

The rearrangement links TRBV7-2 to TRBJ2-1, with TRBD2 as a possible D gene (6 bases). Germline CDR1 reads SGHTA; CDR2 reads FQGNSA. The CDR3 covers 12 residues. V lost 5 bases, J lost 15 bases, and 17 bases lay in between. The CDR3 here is CASSPRLDGPFF. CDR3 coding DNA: TGTGCCAGCAGCCCCAGACTAGATGGTCCGTTCTTC.

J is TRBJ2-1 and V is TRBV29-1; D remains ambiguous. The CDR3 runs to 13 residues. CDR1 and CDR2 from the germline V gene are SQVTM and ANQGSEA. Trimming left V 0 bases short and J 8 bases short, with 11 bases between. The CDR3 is CSVEDPRWYEQFF. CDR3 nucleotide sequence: TGCAGCGTTGAAGATCCTCGGTGGTATGAGCAGTTCTTC.

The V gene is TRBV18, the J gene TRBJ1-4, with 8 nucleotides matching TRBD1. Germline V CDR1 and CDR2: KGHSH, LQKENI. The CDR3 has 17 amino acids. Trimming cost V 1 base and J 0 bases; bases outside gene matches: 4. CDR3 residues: CASSPQTGVATNEKLFF. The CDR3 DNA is TGTGCCAGCTCACCACAGACAGGGGTCGCAACTAATGAAAAACTGTTTTTT.

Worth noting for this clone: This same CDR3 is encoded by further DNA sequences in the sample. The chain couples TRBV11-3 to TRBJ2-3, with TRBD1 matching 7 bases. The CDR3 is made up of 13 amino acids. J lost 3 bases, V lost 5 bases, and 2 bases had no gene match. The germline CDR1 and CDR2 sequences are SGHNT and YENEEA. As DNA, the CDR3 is TGTGCCAGCAGCCACAGGGGAACAGATACGCAGTATTTT. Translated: CASSHRGTDTQYF.

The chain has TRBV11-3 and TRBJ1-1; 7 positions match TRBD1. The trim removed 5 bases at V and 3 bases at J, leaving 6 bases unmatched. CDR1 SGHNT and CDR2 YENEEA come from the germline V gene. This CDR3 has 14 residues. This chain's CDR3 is CASSPTGIDTEAFF. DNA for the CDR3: TGTGCCAGCAGCCCGACAGGGATTGACACTGAAGCTTTCTTT.

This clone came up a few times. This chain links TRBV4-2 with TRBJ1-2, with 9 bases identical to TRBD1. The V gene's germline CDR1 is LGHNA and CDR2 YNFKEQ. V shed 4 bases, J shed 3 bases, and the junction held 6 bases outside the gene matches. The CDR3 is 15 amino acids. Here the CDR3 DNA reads TGTGCCAGCAGCCCGAACAGGGGGCGAGACTATGGCTACACCTTC. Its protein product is CASSPNRGRDYGYTF.

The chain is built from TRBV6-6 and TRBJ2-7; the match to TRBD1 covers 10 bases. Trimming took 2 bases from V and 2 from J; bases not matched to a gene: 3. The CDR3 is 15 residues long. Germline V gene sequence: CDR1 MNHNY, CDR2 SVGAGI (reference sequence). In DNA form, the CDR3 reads TGTGCCAGCAGTTACAGGACAGGGGGGACCTACGAGCAGTACTTC. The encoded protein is CASSYRTGGTYEQYF.

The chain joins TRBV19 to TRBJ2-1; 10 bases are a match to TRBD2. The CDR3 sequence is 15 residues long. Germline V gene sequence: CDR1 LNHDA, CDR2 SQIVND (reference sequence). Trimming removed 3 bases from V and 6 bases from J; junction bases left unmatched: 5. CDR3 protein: CASSMERGGVNEQFF. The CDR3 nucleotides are TGTGCCAGTAGTATGGAGCGGGGGGGAGTCAATGAGCAGTTCTTC.

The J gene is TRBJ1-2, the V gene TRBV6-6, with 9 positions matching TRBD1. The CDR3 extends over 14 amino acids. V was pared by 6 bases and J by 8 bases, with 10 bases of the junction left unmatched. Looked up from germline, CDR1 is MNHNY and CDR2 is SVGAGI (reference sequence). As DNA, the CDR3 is TGTGCCAGCAGGAGAACAGGGGGCGCGGAGGGCTACACCTTC. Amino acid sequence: CASRRTGGAEGYTF.